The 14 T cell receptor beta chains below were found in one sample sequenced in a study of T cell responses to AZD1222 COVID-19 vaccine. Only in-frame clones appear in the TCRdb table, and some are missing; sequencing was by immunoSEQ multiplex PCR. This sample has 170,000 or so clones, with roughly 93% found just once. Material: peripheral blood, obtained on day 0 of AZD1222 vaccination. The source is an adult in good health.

CDR3 DNA: TGTGCCAGCAGCCTAGGTGGGCATGAAGCTTTCTTT. Its protein product is CASSLGGHEAFF. This rearrangement joins TRBV11-3 to TRBJ1-1, with no clear D. V was shortened by 5 bases and J by 7 bases, with 11 bases between the two germline ends. Germline values: CDR1 SGHNT, CDR2 YENEEA. This CDR3 is 12 amino acids long.

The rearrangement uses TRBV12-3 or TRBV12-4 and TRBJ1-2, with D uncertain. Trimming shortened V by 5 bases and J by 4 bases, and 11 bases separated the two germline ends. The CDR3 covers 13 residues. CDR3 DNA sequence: TGTGCCAGCAGTAGGGAGTTCGGCTATGGCTACACCTTC. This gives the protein CASSREFGYGYTF.

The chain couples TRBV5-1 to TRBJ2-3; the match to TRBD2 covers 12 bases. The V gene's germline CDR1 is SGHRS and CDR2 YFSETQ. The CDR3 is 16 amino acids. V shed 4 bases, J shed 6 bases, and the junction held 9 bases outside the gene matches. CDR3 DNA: TGCGCCAGCAGCCCTAGGACTAGCGGGGCGGGGGATACGCAGTATTTT. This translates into CASSPRTSGAGDTQYF.

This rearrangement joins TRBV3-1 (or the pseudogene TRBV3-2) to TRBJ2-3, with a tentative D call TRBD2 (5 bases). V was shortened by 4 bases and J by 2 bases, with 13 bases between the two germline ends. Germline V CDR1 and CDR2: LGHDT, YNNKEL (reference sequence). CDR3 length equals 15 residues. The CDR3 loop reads CASSPRGFTTDTQYF. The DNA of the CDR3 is TGTGCCAGCAGCCCCCGGGGTTTTACCACAGATACGCAGTATTTT.

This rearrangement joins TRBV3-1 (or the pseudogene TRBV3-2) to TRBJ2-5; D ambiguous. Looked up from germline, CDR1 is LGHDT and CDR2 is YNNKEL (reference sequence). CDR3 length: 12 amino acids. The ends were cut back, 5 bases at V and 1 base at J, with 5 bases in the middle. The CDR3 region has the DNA TGTGCCAGCAGCAGCCGCCAAGAGACCCAGTACTTC. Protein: CASSSRQETQYF.

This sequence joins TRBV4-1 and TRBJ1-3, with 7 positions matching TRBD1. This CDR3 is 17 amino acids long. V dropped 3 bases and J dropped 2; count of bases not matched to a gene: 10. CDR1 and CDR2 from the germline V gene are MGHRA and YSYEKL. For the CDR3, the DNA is TGCGCCAGCAGCCAGGGTATCATTACAGGGGCTGGAAACACCATATATTTT. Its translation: CASSQGIITGAGNTIYF.

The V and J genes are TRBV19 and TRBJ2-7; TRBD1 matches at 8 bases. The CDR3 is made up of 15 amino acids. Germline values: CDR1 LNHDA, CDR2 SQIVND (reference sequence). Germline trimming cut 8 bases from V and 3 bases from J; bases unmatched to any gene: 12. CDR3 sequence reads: CASAEGTGGVYEQYF. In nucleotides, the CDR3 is TGTGCCAGTGCTGAGGGGACAGGAGGCGTCTACGAGCAGTACTTC.

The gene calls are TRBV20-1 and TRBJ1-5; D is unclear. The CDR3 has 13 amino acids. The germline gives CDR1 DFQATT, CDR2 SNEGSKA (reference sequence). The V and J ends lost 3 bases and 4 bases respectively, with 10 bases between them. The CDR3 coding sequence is TGCAGTGCTAGTTGGCGGCCAAATCAGCCCCAGCATTTT. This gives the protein CSASWRPNQPQHF.

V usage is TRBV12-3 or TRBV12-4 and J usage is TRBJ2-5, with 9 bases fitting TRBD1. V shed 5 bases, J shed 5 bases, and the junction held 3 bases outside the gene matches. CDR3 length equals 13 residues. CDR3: CASSGTGYETQYF. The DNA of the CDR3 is TGTGCCAGCAGTGGGACAGGGTATGAGACCCAGTACTTC.

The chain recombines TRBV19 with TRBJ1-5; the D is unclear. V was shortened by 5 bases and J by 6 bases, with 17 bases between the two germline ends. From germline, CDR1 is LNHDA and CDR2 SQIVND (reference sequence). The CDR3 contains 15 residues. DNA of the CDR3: TGTGCCAGTAGTCTTGGGCACGGTGCAGGTCAGCCCCAGCATTTT. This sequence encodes CASSLGHGAGQPQHF.

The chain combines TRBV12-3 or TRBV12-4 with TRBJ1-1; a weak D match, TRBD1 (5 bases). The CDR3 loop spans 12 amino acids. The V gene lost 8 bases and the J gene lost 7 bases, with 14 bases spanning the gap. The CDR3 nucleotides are TGTGCCAGCTGGGGGTACCGGGGTGAAGCTTTCTTT. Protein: CASWGYRGEAFF.

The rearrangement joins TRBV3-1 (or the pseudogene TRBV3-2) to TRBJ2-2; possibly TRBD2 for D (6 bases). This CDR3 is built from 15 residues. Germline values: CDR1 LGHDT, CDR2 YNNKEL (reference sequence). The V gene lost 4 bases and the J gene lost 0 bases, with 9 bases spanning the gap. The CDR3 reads CASSLWTTNTGELFF. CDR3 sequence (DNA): TGTGCCAGCAGCCTCTGGACTACGAACACCGGGGAGCTGTTTTTT.

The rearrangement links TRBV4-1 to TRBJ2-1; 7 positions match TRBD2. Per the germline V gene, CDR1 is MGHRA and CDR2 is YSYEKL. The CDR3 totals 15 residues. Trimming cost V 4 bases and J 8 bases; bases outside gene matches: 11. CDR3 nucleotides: TGCGCCAGCAGCCCCCTAGTCGGGGGGTGGGATGAGCAGTTCTTC. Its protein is CASSPLVGGWDEQFF.

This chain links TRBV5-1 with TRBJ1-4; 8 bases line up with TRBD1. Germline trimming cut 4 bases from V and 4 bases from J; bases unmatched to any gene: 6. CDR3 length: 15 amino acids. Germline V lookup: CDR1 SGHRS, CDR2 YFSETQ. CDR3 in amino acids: CASSVGDRNNEKLFF. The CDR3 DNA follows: TGCGCCAGCAGCGTGGGGGACAGGAATAATGAAAAACTGTTTTTT.